Listed below are T cell receptor beta chains from one sample, sequenced in a study of Graves' ophthalmopathy and Graves' hyperthyroidism. TCRdb re-analysed the multiplex PCR reads in MiXCR, keeping a single row per CDR3 protein. The sample contains nearly 400,000 distinct CDR3 sequences, around 18% of which appear only once. Material for sequencing was peripheral blood. The receptors here all came from a woman between 18 and 30 years old with Graves' ophthalmopathy. The CDR3 runs from the conserved cysteine through the conserved F or W. A D gene is named only where the DNA matches it firmly. The size field is filled for only some rows; it gives once, few, many or a size class.

d_call j_call v_call clone_size cdr3_aa cdr3_nt
TRBD2 TRBJ2-7 TRBV6-2/TRBV6-3 many CASSLRLAGLSEQYF TGTGCCAGCAGCCTCCGGCTAGCGGGTTTATCAGAGCAGTACTTC
TRBD2 TRBJ2-5 TRBV4-1 few CASSHIGASGGGRTQYF TGCGCCAGCAGCCACATAGGGGCTAGCGGAGGAGGAAGGACCCAGTACTTC
- TRBJ2-7 TRBV2 - CASSEGGASWEQYF TGTGCCAGCAGTGAAGGAGGAGCGTCCTGGGAGCAGTACTTC
- TRBJ1-2 TRBV30 many CAWAQGLDGYTF TGTGCCTGGGCGCAGGGATTGGATGGCTACACCTTC
- TRBJ1-5 TRBV10-3 many CAISESGRGNQPQHF TGTGCCATCAGTGAGTCGGGGCGCGGCAATCAGCCCCAGCATTTT
- TRBJ2-7 TRBV7-2 many CASRVAISAYEQYF TGTGCCAGCAGGGTTGCTATCTCCGCCTACGAGCAGTACTTC
- TRBJ1-5 TRBV28 many CASSYTGVDSNQPQHF TGTGCCAGCAGCTATACAGGAGTGGATAGCAATCAGCCCCAGCATTTT
TRBD2 TRBJ2-5 TRBV5-6 - CASSGGDQGETQYF TGTGCCAGCAGCGGGGGGGACCAAGGAGAGACCCAGTACTTC
- TRBJ2-2 TRBV7-2 many CASGNRASAGELFF TGTGCCAGCGGGAACAGGGCGTCCGCCGGGGAGCTGTTTTTT
- TRBJ2-7 TRBV12-3/TRBV12-4 many CASSNPLQKRGWQYF TGTGCCAGCAGTAACCCTCTACAGAAGAGAGGATGGCAGTACTTC
TRBD1 TRBJ1-2 TRBV28 many CASSFVQGYGYTF TGTGCCAGCAGTTTTGTACAGGGGTATGGCTACACCTTC
TRBD1 TRBJ2-7 TRBV6-2/TRBV6-3 many CASSWGQGDYEQYF TGTGCCAGCAGTTGGGGACAGGGAGACTACGAGCAGTACTTC
- TRBJ1-5 TRBV6-2/TRBV6-3 - CASSYWDNNQPQHF TGTGCCAGCAGTTACTGGGACAACAATCAGCCCCAGCATTTT
TRBD2 TRBJ2-4 TRBV2 many CASSESGGGAKNIQYF TGTGCCAGCAGTGAGTCTGGCGGGGGAGCCAAAAACATTCAGTACTTC
- TRBJ1-1 TRBV18 many CASSVGGARTNTEAFF TGTGCCAGCTCAGTGGGGGGGGCGCGGACGAACACTGAAGCTTTCTTT
TRBD2 TRBJ2-7 TRBV6-1 many CASRTVPGLAYEQYF TGTGCCAGCAGAACCGTTCCGGGACTAGCCTACGAGCAGTACTTC
TRBD2 TRBJ2-5 TRBV6-5 many CASSPFRAGGQETQYF TGTGCCAGCAGTCCCTTTCGAGCGGGGGGGCAAGAGACCCAGTACTTC